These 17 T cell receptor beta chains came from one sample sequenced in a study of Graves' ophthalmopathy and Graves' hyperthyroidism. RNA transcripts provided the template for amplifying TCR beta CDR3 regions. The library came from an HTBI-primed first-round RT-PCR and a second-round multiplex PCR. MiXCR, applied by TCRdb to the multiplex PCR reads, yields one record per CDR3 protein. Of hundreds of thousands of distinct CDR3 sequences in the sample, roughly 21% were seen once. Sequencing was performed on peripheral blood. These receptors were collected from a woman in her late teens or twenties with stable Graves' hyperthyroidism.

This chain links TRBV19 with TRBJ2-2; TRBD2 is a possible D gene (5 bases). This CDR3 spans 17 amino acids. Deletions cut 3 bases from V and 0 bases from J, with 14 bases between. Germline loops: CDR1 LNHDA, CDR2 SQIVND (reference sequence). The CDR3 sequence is CASSIGVFVTNTGELFF. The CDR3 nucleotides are TGTGCCAGTAGTATCGGGGTCTTCGTAACGAACACCGGGGAGCTGTTTTTT.

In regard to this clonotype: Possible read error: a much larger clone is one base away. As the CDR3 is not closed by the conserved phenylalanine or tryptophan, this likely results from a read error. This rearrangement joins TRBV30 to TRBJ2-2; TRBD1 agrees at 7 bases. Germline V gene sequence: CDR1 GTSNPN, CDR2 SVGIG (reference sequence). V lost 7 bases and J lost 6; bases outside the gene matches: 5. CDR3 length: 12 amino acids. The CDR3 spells CAFRGGPGELFV. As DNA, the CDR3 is TGTGCCTTTAGAGGGGGCCCCGGGGAGCTGTTTGTT.

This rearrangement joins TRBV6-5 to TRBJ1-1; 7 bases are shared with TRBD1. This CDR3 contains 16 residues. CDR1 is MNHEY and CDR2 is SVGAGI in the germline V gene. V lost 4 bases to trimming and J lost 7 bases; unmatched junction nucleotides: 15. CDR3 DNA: TGTGCCAGCAGTTCCTTGACAGGGACGATGGCAAATGAAGCTTTCTTT. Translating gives CASSSLTGTMANEAFF.

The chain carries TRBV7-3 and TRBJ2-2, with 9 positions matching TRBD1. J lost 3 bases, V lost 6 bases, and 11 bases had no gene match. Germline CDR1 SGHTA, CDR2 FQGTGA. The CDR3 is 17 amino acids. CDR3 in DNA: TGTGCCAGCAGTTTAGTTCATAGGACAGGGGACACCGGGGAGCTGTTTTTT. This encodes CASSLVHRTGDTGELFF.

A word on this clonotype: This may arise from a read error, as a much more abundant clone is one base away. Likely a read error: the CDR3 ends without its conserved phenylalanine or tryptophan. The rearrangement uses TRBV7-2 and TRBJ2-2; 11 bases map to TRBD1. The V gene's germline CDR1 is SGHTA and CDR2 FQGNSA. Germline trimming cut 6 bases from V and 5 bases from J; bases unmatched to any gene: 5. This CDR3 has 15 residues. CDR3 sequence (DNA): TGTGCCAGCAGACCCGGGACAGGGGGAACCGGGGAGCTGTTTTTG. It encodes CASRPGTGGTGELFL.

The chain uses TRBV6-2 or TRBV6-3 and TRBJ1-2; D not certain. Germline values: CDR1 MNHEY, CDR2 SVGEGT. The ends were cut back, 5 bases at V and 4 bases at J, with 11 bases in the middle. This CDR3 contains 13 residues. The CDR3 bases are TGTGCCAGCAGTCACACGTGGGTCTATGGCTACACCTTC. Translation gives CASSHTWVYGYTF.

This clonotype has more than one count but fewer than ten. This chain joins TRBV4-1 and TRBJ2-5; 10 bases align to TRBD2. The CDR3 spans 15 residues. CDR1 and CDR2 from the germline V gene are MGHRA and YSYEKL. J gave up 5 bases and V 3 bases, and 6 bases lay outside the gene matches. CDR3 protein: CASSHRLAGVETQYF. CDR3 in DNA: TGCGCCAGCAGCCACAGACTAGCGGGTGTGGAGACCCAGTACTTC.

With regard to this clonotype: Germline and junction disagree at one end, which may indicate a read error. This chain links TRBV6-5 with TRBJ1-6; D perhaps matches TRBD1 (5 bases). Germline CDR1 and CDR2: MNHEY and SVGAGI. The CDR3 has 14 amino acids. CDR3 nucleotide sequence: TGTGCCAGCAGTTACGGGATAGGGGATTCACCTCTCCACTTT. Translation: CASSYGIGDSPLHF.

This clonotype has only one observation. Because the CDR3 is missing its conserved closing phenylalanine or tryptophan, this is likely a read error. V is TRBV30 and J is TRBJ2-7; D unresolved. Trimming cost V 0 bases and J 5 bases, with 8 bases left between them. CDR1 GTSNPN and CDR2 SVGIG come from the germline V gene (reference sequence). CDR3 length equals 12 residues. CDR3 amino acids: CAWSVLGNEQYY. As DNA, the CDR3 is TGTGCCTGGAGTGTACTTGGGAACGAGCAGTACTAC.

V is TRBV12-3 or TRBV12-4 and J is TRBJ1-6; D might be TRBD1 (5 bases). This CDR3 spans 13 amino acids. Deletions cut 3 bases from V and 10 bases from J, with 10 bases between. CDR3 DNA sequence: TGTGCCAGCAGTTTTTCCGGGGCCTCACCCCTCCACTTT. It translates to CASSFSGASPLHF.

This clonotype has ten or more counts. Here the CDR3 DNA reads TGTGCCAGCAGCGGCGGACTAGCGGGAGGCGGCCAGTACTTC. This gives the protein CASSGGLAGGGQYF. This chain links TRBV9 with TRBJ2-5, with TRBD2 matching over 14 bases. Germline V CDR1 and CDR2: SGDLS, YYNGEE. J was trimmed by 10 bases and V by 3 bases; bases with no gene match: 5. The CDR3 extends over 14 amino acids.

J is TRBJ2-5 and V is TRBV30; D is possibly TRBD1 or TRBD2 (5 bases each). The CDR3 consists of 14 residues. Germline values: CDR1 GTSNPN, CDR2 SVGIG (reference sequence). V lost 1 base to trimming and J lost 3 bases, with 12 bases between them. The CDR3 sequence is CAWSGPGTKETQYF. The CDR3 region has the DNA TGTGCCTGGAGTGGCCCCGGGACGAAAGAGACCCAGTACTTC.

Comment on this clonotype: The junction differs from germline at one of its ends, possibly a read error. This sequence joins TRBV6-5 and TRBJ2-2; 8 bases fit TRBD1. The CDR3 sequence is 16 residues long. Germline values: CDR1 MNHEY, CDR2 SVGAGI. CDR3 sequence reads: CTSSYSDRGNTGELFF. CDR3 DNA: TGTACCAGCAGTTACTCAGACAGGGGAAACACCGGGGAGCTGTTTTTT.

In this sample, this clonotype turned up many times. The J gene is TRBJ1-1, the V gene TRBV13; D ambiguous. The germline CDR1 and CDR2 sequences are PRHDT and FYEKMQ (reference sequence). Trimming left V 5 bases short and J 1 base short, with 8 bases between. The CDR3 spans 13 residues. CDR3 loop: CASSNPGNTEAFF. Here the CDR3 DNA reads TGTGCCAGCAGCAACCCAGGGAACACTGAAGCTTTCTTT.

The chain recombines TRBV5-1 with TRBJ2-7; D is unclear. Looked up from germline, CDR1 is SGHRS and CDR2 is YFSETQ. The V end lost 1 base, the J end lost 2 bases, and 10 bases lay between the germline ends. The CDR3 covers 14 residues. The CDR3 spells CASSLQFGPYEQYF. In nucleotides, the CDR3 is TGCGCCAGCAGCTTGCAATTTGGGCCCTACGAGCAGTACTTC.

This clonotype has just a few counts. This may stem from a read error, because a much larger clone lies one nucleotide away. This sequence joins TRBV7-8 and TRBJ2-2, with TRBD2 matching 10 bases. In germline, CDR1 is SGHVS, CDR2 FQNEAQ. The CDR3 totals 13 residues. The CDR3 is CGTSGPNTGELLF. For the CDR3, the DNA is TGTGGGACTAGCGGCCCGAACACCGGGGAGCTGTTGTTT.

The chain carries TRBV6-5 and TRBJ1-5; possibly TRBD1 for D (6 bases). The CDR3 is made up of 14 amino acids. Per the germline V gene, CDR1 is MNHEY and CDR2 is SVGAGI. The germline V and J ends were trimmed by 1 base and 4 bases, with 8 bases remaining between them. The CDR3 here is CASSYYQGNQPQHF. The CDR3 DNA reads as TGTGCCAGCAGTTACTATCAGGGGAATCAGCCCCAGCATTTT.